The next 19 T cell receptor beta chains were all read from a single sample in a study of blood T cell repertoires in COVID-19. Measured with immunoSEQ multiplex PCR; TCRdb has only the in-frame clones, and not every one. The sample includes 390,000 or so clones, nearly 90% of them seen just once. Sequenced input: peripheral blood. The source is a man aged 18 to 29 with active or convalescent COVID-19.

This clone was seen only a few times. The chain uses TRBV28 and TRBJ1-2; D not resolved. V was pared by 5 bases and J by 1 base, with 14 bases between. Looked up from germline, CDR1 is MDHEN and CDR2 is SYDVKM. This CDR3 comprises 15 residues. CDR3 protein: CASSVGLRGNYGYTF. In DNA form, the CDR3 reads TGTGCCAGCAGTGTCGGTTTGCGGGGTAACTATGGCTACACCTTC.

The table lists this clone with a count of one. The chain couples TRBV27 to TRBJ2-1; 13 bases agree with TRBD2. Germline V CDR1 and CDR2: MNHEY, SMNVEV (reference sequence). V dropped 2 bases and J dropped 7; count of bases not matched to a gene: 17. The length of the CDR3 is 20 residues. CDR3 amino acids: CASSLKPPGLAGMERNEQFF. CDR3 nucleotide sequence: TGTGCCAGCAGTTTAAAGCCACCGGGACTAGCGGGAATGGAAAGGAATGAGCAGTTCTTC.

The rearrangement links TRBV9 to TRBJ1-5; 7 nucleotides align to TRBD1. V was pared by 1 base and J by 7 bases, with 17 bases of the junction left unmatched. Germline V gene sequence: CDR1 SGDLS, CDR2 YYNGEE. There are 18 residues in the CDR3. The CDR3 spells CASSVFRDSQENPQPQHF. In DNA form, the CDR3 reads TGTGCCAGCAGCGTATTCCGGGACAGCCAAGAAAACCCACAGCCCCAGCATTTT.

The rearrangement links TRBV6-1 to TRBJ2-3; a weak D match, TRBD2 (5 bases). The V and J ends lost 7 bases and 3 bases respectively, with 14 bases between them. The CDR3 has 14 residues. Looked up from germline, CDR1 is MNHNS and CDR2 is SASEGT. CDR3 loop: CASKAGLSTDTQYF. The DNA of the CDR3 is TGTGCCAGCAAGGCCGGACTTTCAACAGATACGCAGTATTTT.

The rearrangement uses TRBV9 and TRBJ2-7; weak D call: TRBD1 (6 bases). The CDR3 consists of 14 residues. Germline values: CDR1 SGDLS, CDR2 YYNGEE. Trimming removed 3 bases at V and 2 bases at J, with 12 bases between. The CDR3 nucleotides are TGTGCCAGCAGCGAACAGGGCTCTCCCTACGAGCAGTACTTC. Translation: CASSEQGSPYEQYF.

This clone was seen once. V is TRBV11-1 and J is TRBJ2-1; no clear D. Trimming left V 5 bases short and J 4 bases short, with 12 bases between. Germline values: CDR1 SGHAT, CDR2 FQDESV (reference sequence). The CDR3 is made up of 14 amino acids. CDR3 in amino acids: CASSRPRRYNEQFF. The DNA of the CDR3 is TGTGCCAGCAGCCGCCCTCGTCGGTACAATGAGCAGTTCTTC. Based on the CDR3 plus reference TRBV11-1 and TRBJ2-1, the full variable domain is EAEVAQSPRYKITEKSQAVAFWCDPISGHATLYWYRQILGQGPELLVQFQDESVVDDSQLPKDRFSAERLKGVDSTLKIQPAELGDSAMYLCASSRPRRYNEQFFGPGTRLTVL.

The chain employs TRBV15 and TRBJ2-1; possible D gene TRBD1, 6 bases. The CDR3 length is 15 residues. The V and J ends lost 7 bases and 3 bases respectively, with 16 bases between them. Germline CDR1 and CDR2: LNHNV and YYDKDF (reference sequence). The CDR3 nucleotides are TGTGCCACCACCCAAGACAGGAGGCTCTACAATGAGCAGTTCTTC. The encoded protein is CATTQDRRLYNEQFF.

V usage is TRBV4-2 and J usage is TRBJ2-3; 8 bases match TRBD1. With V trimmed by 3 bases and J by 5 bases, 7 bases remained unmatched. This CDR3 is 15 amino acids long. Germline lookup yields CDR1 LGHNA and CDR2 YNFKEQ. CDR3 amino acids: CASSQLTGARDTQYF. The CDR3 DNA sequence: TGTGCCAGCAGCCAGTTGACAGGGGCCCGAGATACGCAGTATTTT.

The CDR3 DNA follows: TGTGCCAGCAGCCCCCCCAGACAGGGTAATTCACCCCTCCACTTT. Its protein is CASSPPRQGNSPLHF. The rearrangement links TRBV4-2 to TRBJ1-6, with 7 positions matching TRBD1. Unmatched junction bases numbered 6, after V lost 4 bases and J lost 6 bases. The CDR3 runs 15 residues. Germline V gene data show CDR1 as LGHNA and CDR2 as YNFKEQ.

The J gene is TRBJ2-7, the V gene TRBV3-1 (or the pseudogene TRBV3-2); 11 nucleotides align to TRBD2. This CDR3 has 13 residues. Germline CDR1 reads LGHDT; CDR2 reads YNNKEL (reference sequence). The V and J ends lost 10 bases and 3 bases, in that order; junction bases with no gene match: 5. The CDR3 DNA follows: TGTGCCACCCGACTAGCGGGACACTACGAGCAGTACTTC. Amino acids: CATRLAGHYEQYF.

The V gene is TRBV7-6, the J gene TRBJ2-1; tentatively, D is TRBD1 (5 bases). The CDR3 covers 15 residues. The germline V gene has CDR1 SGHVS and CDR2 FNYEAQ. The germline V and J ends were trimmed by 5 bases and 0 bases, with 11 bases remaining between them. The CDR3 nucleotides read TGTGCCAGCAGCACCCGACAGAGCTCCTACAATGAGCAGTTCTTC. Its translation: CASSTRQSSYNEQFF.

The gene calls are TRBV13 and TRBJ2-2, with 9 bases that match TRBD1. This CDR3 is built from 16 residues. V trimming: 5 bases; J trimming: 3 bases; junction bases outside the gene matches: 7. Germline CDR1 PRHDT, CDR2 FYEKMQ (reference sequence). CDR3 in DNA: TGTGCCAGCAGCAGAATTGACAGGGGGGACACCGGGGAGCTGTTTTTT. Translation gives CASSRIDRGDTGELFF.

This clone was observed once. This rearrangement joins TRBV27 to TRBJ1-2; D call uncertain. Germline CDR1 and CDR2: MNHEY and SMNVEV (reference sequence). The V and J ends lost 5 bases and 6 bases respectively, with 13 bases between them. The length of the CDR3 is 13 residues. The DNA for the CDR3 is TGTGCCAGCAGTCCCATTGACAAAGATGGCTACACCTTC. Translated: CASSPIDKDGYTF.

The rearrangement uses TRBV28 and TRBJ2-4; TRBD1 matches at 8 bases. J was trimmed by 0 bases and V by 6 bases; bases with no gene match: 16. The germline CDR1 and CDR2 sequences are MDHEN and SYDVKM. CDR3 length equals 19 residues. The CDR3 loop is CASSPGQEIRIPAKNIQYF. CDR3 in DNA: TGTGCCAGCAGCCCGGGACAGGAGATTAGAATTCCAGCCAAAAACATTCAGTACTTC. Full variable domain (remainder filled in from reference TRBV28 and TRBJ2-4): DVKVTQSSRYLVKRTGEKVFLECVQDMDHENMFWYRQDPGLGLRLIYFSYDVKMKEKGDIPEGYSVSREKKERFSLILESASTNQTSMYLCASSPGQEIRIPAKNIQYFGAGTRLSVL.

The chain is built from TRBV28 and TRBJ1-2; tentatively, D is TRBD1 (6 bases). Germline assignment: CDR1 MDHEN and CDR2 SYDVKM. V was trimmed by 3 bases and J by 8 bases, leaving 13 bases between them. There are 13 residues in the CDR3. CDR3 sequence: CASSFRGAEGYTF. CDR3 nucleotide sequence: TGTGCCAGCAGTTTCCGGGGGGCGGAGGGCTACACCTTC.

This chain joins TRBV18 and TRBJ2-1; D may be TRBD2 (6 bases). The CDR3 is 19 residues long. Germline CDR1 KGHSH, CDR2 LQKENI. Between the trimmed V and J ends, which lost 1 base and 2 bases, there was a span of 21 bases. The CDR3 nucleotides are TGTGCCAGCTCACCACAGGCAACACACGTGGGGGGTACCTACAATGAGCAGTTCTTC. Translating gives CASSPQATHVGGTYNEQFF.

This chain uses TRBV30 with TRBJ1-5; D is possibly TRBD1 (5 bases). This CDR3 spans 14 amino acids. The germline CDR1 and CDR2 sequences are GTSNPN and SVGIG (reference sequence). The V end lost 0 bases, the J end lost 4 bases, and 10 bases lay between the germline ends. This CDR3 reads CAWSVRQRNQPQHF. The CDR3 bases are TGTGCCTGGAGTGTACGACAGAGAAATCAGCCCCAGCATTTT.

The V call is TRBV4-1, the J call TRBJ2-7, with D possibly being TRBD1 (5 bases). The CDR3 is 14 residues long. The germline gives CDR1 MGHRA, CDR2 YSYEKL. The V and J ends lost 0 bases and 2 bases respectively, with 8 bases between them. The CDR3 DNA follows: TGCGCCAGCAGCCAAGATGACAGTACCTACGAGCAGTACTTC. This codes for CASSQDDSTYEQYF.

V and J are TRBV6-2 or TRBV6-3 and TRBJ1-4, with 9 bases fitting TRBD1. CDR1 MNHEY and CDR2 SVGEGT come from the germline V gene. This CDR3 has 16 amino acids. V trimming: 4 bases; J trimming: 7 bases; junction bases outside the gene matches: 10. The CDR3: CASSFNSGTGSEKLFF. CDR3 bases: TGTGCCAGCAGTTTCAATAGCGGGACAGGGAGTGAAAAACTGTTTTTT.